This TCR beta chain was retrieved from a study of T cells in localized non-small cell lung cancer. Sequencing was performed with immunoSEQ multiplex PCR; in TCRdb, only in-frame clones are kept and a portion is missing. The table includes tens of thousands of clones, 70% to 90% detected once. This CDR3 has 15 amino acids. V dropped 3 bases and J dropped 6 bases, with 16 bases sitting between them. Germline lookup yields CDR1 SGHRS and CDR2 YFSETQ. As regards this clone: Antigen: not known.

Study findings and constraints: Blood T cell density predicted longer survival; adjacent-lung clonality, shorter. Because only a single region of the tumor was sequenced, heterogeneity remains possible. T cell clonality was highest in uninvolved adjacent lung, above tumor. Detection in adjacent lung was observed for a median around 55 of the top 100 tumor clones.

The sequence derives from a woman aged 40-75 years with stage I lung adenocarcinoma. This chain joins TRBV5-1 and TRBJ2-1; perhaps D is TRBD1 or TRBD2 (7 bases each). The source material was peripheral blood, sampled before any cancer treatment. This chain's CDR3 is CASSWGGGGGNEQFF. The CDR3, as DNA: TGCGCCAGCAGCTGGGGAGGGGGCGGTGGCAATGAGCAGTTCTTC.